This T cell receptor (beta chain) was sequenced in a study of blood T cell repertoires in COVID-19. Background on the study: Some COVID-19 samples were acute and others convalescent; all came from the United States, Italy and Spain. PBMCs, B-cell-depleted T cells, or T cells were the source of the cDNA or gDNA that made up the material.

The protocol was immunoSEQ multiplex PCR, while the TCRdb copy is restricted to in-frame clones and leaves out a portion. The sample shows roughly 370,000 clones, approximately 87% of them seen only once. The CDR3 sequence is 14 residues long. Germline loops: CDR1 SEHNR, CDR2 FQNEAQ (reference sequence). J lost 8 bases, V lost 4 bases, and 9 bases had no gene match. The participants were between about 18 and 90 years old and came from under 25 US areas. Each participant's cohort was designated according to participant-reported clinical history. The chain has TRBV7-9 and TRBJ1-2; 8 positions agree with TRBD1. The sample comprised PBMCs or T cells enriched from blood (not recorded which). The clonotype originates from a woman aged 45 to 65 who had recovered from COVID-19. CDR3 residues: CASSSQDRAWGYTF. The CDR3 bases are TGTGCCAGCAGCTCCCAGGACAGGGCGTGGGGCTACACCTTC.